This record looks at one T cell receptor (beta chain) sequence and its context. Seattle researchers signed up patients amid active infection and tracked them longitudinally. TCRdb keeps only in-frame clones here, not all; method: immunoSEQ multiplex PCR. The sample has 350,000 or so clones; around 87% are singletons. These data belong to a study of blood T cell repertoires in COVID-19. This CDR3 contains 15 residues. Germline CDR1 reads MDHEN; CDR2 reads SYDVKM. V shed 5 bases and J 3 bases; nucleotides not matched to a gene: 7. The specimen sequenced was peripheral blood. The origin of this receptor is a woman aged 25 to 39 with COVID-19, enrolled during active disease. The V gene is TRBV28, the J gene TRBJ2-3; 8 bases are a match to TRBD1. DNA for the CDR3: TGTGCCAGCAGTGGGACAGGAATAACAACAGATACGCAGTATTTT. Its protein is CASSGTGITTDTQYF.